A selection of T cell receptor beta chains follows, all from one sample in a study of blood T cell repertoires in COVID-19. TCRdb's copy holds only in-frame clones and misses some; the assay was immunoSEQ multiplex PCR. The table has 55,000 or so clones, about nine tenths seen once. Sequencing was carried out using peripheral blood. The receptors were gathered from a man between 35 and 55 years old with acute or convalescent COVID-19. Both conserved end residues are part of each CDR3. The D gene is left open where the match is weak.

d_call | v_call | cdr3_aa
NA | TRBV2 | CASSERENTEAFF
NA | TRBV14 | CASSPLSPGTEAFF
TRBD1 | TRBV7-2 | CASSWPGQGGETQYF
TRBD1 | TRBV6-5 | CASARQGMTEAFF
NA | TRBV29-1 | CSVAFSDYGYTF
NA | TRBV11-3 | CASSPKTSHTGELFF
TRBD2 | TRBV7-2 | CASSLRLAGGPSYIQYF
TRBD2 | TRBV10-3 | CAISRGLAGGGEQFF
NA | TRBV28 | CASNGPNEYGYTF
NA | TRBV5-6 | CASSLGVEELFF
TRBD1 | TRBV18 | CASSVAWTGGEETQYF
NA | TRBV10-3 | CAISESAYEQYF
NA | TRBV7-9 | CASSLVRGADTIYF
TRBD1 | TRBV14 | CASSQGTGGTNEQFF
TRBD1 | TRBV7-3 | CASSYSGQGASNEQFF
TRBD1 | TRBV5-5 | CASSLGQYKIYEQYF
TRBD1 | TRBV29-1 | CSGDRGRDTEAFF
NA | TRBV25-1 | CASSPENGGTEAFF
TRBD2 | TRBV30 | CAWSVSSGDNEQFF
NA | TRBV19 | CASSVNYGYTF
NA | TRBV3-1/TRBV3-2 | CASTKGGRRTNEKLFF
TRBD1 | TRBV5-1 | CASSQQGSSGNTIYF
TRBD1 | TRBV6-5 | CASSPDRGYEQYF
TRBD2 | TRBV5-8 | CASSWTSYNEQFF
NA | TRBV5-1 | CASSLRRAGELFF
TRBD1 | TRBV27 | CASSSRDRGETQYF
NA | TRBV6-5 | CASRGGGTGSPLHF
NA | TRBV5-4 | CASSLDGTPSRNEQFF
TRBD1 | TRBV23-1 | CASSHTFQARGTGGRTEAFF
NA | TRBV19 | CASSPDSYNEQFF
TRBD1 | TRBV5-5 | CASSLTGQLNQPQHF
TRBD2 | TRBV25-1 | CASSEGTSGLSYEQYF
NA | TRBV6-4 | CASSDTGSGANVLTF
TRBD1 | TRBV5-5 | CASSPGTGNFEQYF
NA | TRBV25-1 | CASSQGTRPTGELFF
TRBD2 | TRBV3-1/TRBV3-2 | CASSPTSGSSYEQYF
NA | TRBV19 | CASKGSATNEKLFF
TRBD1 | TRBV3-1/TRBV3-2 | CASSRWTGKTGGYTF
TRBD1 | TRBV7-8 | CASSLGLGQGASNYGYTF
TRBD1 | TRBV6-5 | CASSTLGQGQPQHF
TRBD1 | TRBV27 | CASSSTGGYYGYTF
NA | TRBV27 | CASSSGRVRDNQPQHF
TRBD1 | TRBV28 | CASSPPLRQGKGNEQFF
TRBD2 | TRBV5-1 | CASSFEGTSDYEQFF
NA | TRBV5-1 | CASSPPSLVYGYTF
TRBD1 | TRBV7-2 | CASSPRTGGWDGYTF
NA | TRBV3-1/TRBV3-2 | CASSQLAGYEQYF
TRBD1 | TRBV7-2 | CASSLDRTGVGYTF
TRBD1 | TRBV7-9 | CASKQGAEAFF
TRBD1 | TRBV11-2 | CASSTTGQGFGYTF
NA | TRBV7-2 | CASSFSGGAGYEQYF
TRBD1 | TRBV10-1 | CASSGGQGKGYTF
NA | TRBV19 | CASSSRVVSTEAFF